The T cell receptor beta chain described here comes from a study of CD8+ T cells in alopecia areata. At the level of the study: Treatment of the treated patients consisted of oral tofacitinib, 5 to 10 mg twice daily.

RNA extraction and reverse transcription yielded cDNA as sequencing template. Produced via immunoSEQ multiplex PCR; TCRdb's table is partial and in-frame only. The data hold about 210,000 clones, with less than 45% observed a single time. The treatment denotes: oral pan-JAK inhibitor, 5-10 mg twice daily. Deletions cut 2 bases from V and 0 bases from J, with 16 bases between. CDR3 length: 18 residues. The source material was CD4+ T cells sorted from blood, sampled around week 36, from a patient treated with tofacitinib. The receptor was isolated from a human donor with alopecia areata. This chain joins TRBV23-1 and TRBJ2-2; TRBD2 is a possible D gene (6 bases). TRBV23-1 is classed as an ORF, of uncertain function. CDR3 loop: CASSQSNGSDSNTGELFF. In nucleotides, the CDR3 is TGCGCCAGCAGTCAAAGTAACGGGAGTGACTCGAACACCGGGGAGCTGTTTTTT.